This TCR beta chain was observed in a study of shared clonotypes between healthy human individuals (dated by TCRdb to about 2020). Looking at the study overall: The cohort included a few men and two women between 18 and 49 years of age. Blood TCR repertoires of roughly 5 healthy adults were deeply sequenced to estimate repertoire size and the extent of clonotype sharing between individuals. To increase sequencing depth and limit assay-specific biases, different laboratories used diverse techniques to prepare libraries and sequence TCR repertoires. Per donor, leukapheresis produced somewhere between about 0.94 and 10 billion PBMCs.

This clone was detected only once. The antigen it binds to is not known. No base quality information exists; no much larger clone differs at one position. TCR CDR3 regions were amplified from genomic DNA by multiplex PCR using the deep immunoSEQ assay. Genomic DNA extracted from each cell subset was distributed evenly over all wells of several immunoSEQ 96-well plates, and each plate served as one replicate. For unsorted PBMC, each replicate PCR was loaded with roughly 330 ng genomic DNA, equivalent to roughly 33,000 T cell genomes. Unsorted PBMC genomic DNA was sequenced across ten immunoSEQ deep assay plates. Purified libraries were quantified with a Qubit 3.0 fluorometer, sized on a Bioanalyzer 2100, and re-quantified with the KAPA Library Quantification kit. Every immunoSEQ 96-well plate was sequenced on a separate single-read 150-cycle Illumina NextSeq 550 flow cell. The original methods were these. The immunoSEQ output contained only junctional sequences without quality scores, so filtering could not match that applied to full-length reads. Sequences were annotated with PyIR, a Python wrapper for IgBLAST v1.9, and V/J genes and CDR3 were assigned using IMGT germline references. Reads were removed for weak V/J assignments (E-value above 1e-6), missing CDR3, stop codons, out-of-frame junctions, or ambiguous translated residues. A V3J clonotype was defined by an identical inferred V gene, J gene, and CDR3 amino acid sequence. Percentage overlap between repertoires was calculated by dividing the number of shared unique clonotypes by the size of the smaller repertoire. Three approaches were used to assess repertoire richness: RTK rarefaction, the Chao1 estimator, and Recon v2.1 estimates of unobserved clonotypes. The table comes from immuneACCESS by way of TCRdb, which keeps in-frame sequences with V and J called. Part of the clones is missing from these tables; in studies checked, under half for an unresolved V gene and the rest for unknown reasons. The V and J calls and clone size were taken over from that table, and D and trimming were inferred from the DNA. The sample table contains around 530,000 clones; only one count was recorded for roughly four fifths of them. Clones ranked in the top ten supply around 12% of the sample.

The donors were healthy, HIV-negative adults with no recently reported acute infections or vaccinations. Every donor was a Caucasian adult residing in Nashville, Tennessee, USA. In the unsorted samples, 87 million or so PBMCs were counted, and genomic DNA was extracted using the QIAamp DNA Blood Mini kit. Blood was collected by leukapheresis, and PBMCs were isolated by Ficoll-Histopaque density gradient centrifugation and then cryopreserved in liquid nitrogen vapor phase. Broad study findings and their caveats: Because the study included only a small number of donors, the genetic and exposure-history diversity represented was limited. Sampling was restricted to blood, and TCR repertoires in tissue are likely to differ from TCR repertoires in blood. Pairwise subsampling led to the expectation that sequencing depth would affect the degree of clonotype sharing among donors.

The receptor was derived from a woman between 40 and 50 years old in good health. Some clones in this sample may be carry-over from other donors' samples. The sequencing input was PBMCs.

This receptor has the CDR3 CASSPGLPRVYGYTF. The DNA sequence is as follows: TGTGCCAGCAGTCCCGGACTCCCGAGGGTCTATGGCTACACCTTC. The chain was built from TRBV27 and TRBJ1-2, with no confident D gene call. The CDR3 runs 15 residues from the cysteine to the phenylalanine. Only the CDR3 DNA is retained, 45 bases long and in frame from the first base. CDR1 MNHEY and CDR2 SMNVEV are derived from the germline V gene (reference sequence). At the junction V is shortened by 5 bases and J by 4 bases, with 17 bases in between.